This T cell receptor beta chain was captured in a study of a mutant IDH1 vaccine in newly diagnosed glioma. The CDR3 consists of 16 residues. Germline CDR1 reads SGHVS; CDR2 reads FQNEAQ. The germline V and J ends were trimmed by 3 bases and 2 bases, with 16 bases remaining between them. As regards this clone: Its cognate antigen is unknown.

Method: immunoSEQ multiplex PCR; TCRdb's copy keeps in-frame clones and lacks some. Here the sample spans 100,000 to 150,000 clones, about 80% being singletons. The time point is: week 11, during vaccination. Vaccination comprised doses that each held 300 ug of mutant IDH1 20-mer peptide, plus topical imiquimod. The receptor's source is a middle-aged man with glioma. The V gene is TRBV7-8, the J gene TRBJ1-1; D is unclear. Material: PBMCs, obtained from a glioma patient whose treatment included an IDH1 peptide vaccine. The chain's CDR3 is CASSFGVQRLNTEAFF. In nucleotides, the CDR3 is TGTGCCAGCAGCTTTGGGGTACAGAGATTAAACACTGAAGCTTTCTTT.